This TCR beta chain was recovered during a study of blood T cell repertoires in COVID-19. Across the whole study: From T cells, B-cell-depleted T cells, or PBMCs came the material, which was cDNA or gDNA.

Individuals aged about 18 to 100 years were recruited from approximately 22 US areas. Trimming pared 0 bases from V and 14 bases from J, leaving 14 bases between. The CDR3 is made up of 13 amino acids. From germline, CDR1 is LNHNV and CDR2 YYDKDF (reference sequence). Assay used: immunoSEQ multiplex PCR; TCRdb lists only in-frame clones, some missing. The sample has around 250,000 clones, approximately 85% seen once; the top ten hold 8.5% to 9.5%. The chain carries TRBV15 and TRBJ1-5; unclear D gene. Sequenced input: PBMCs or T cells enriched from blood (not recorded which). The sequence came from a woman aged 50 to 60 with acute COVID-19. DNA of the CDR3: TGTGCCACCAGCAGAGACCCAGGCGGGTACGAGCATTTT. This codes for CATSRDPGGYEHF.